This record concerns one T cell receptor beta chain sequence. The CDR3 has 12 amino acids. V was clipped by 5 bases and J by 10 bases; unmatched bases: 3. This entry comes from a study of blood T cells in healthy people across ages. At least 6 micrograms of total RNA were extracted per sample. Primed by a sample-barcoded 5' primer and a J-beta primer mix, a second PCR proceeded for about 6 to 12 cycles. MiXCR, applied by TCRdb to the 5' RACE reads, yields one record per CDR3 protein. This sample has about 750,000 distinct CDR3 sequences, with 53% found just once. Sequencing input: blood. The chain is built from TRBV12-3 or TRBV12-4 and TRBJ2-1; 9 nucleotides align to TRBD1. This clonotype was sampled from a man aged 80 or over in good health. DNA of the CDR3: TGTGCCAGCAGTCCGACAGGGGGGGAGCAGTTCTTC. This gives the protein CASSPTGGEQFF.